These 23 T cell receptor beta chains came from one sample sequenced in a study of T-cell reconstitution after alpha-beta-depleted transplantation in children. Using unique molecular identifiers, the investigators prepared the TCRbeta library. TCRdb redid the calling of the PCR reads with MiXCR, one entry per CDR3 protein. The data show almost 500,000 distinct CDR3 sequences, approximately 12% seen once. The sample in question was PBMCs from the stem cell graft donor, obtained from the stem cell graft. The receptors here all came from a human donor who donated a stem cell graft to a child with combined immunodeficiency.

This clonotype was found a few times. The chain joins TRBV7-9 to TRBJ2-1; TRBD2 is a possible D gene (5 bases). This CDR3 spans 15 amino acids. V gave up 8 bases and J gave up 0 bases, with 14 bases separating them. Germline lookup yields CDR1 SEHNR and CDR2 FQNEAQ (reference sequence). The CDR3 DNA sequence: TGTGCCAGCGAAAATAGCGTGAGCTCCTACAATGAGCAGTTCTTC. Translated, it gives CASENSVSSYNEQFF.

The chain has TRBV4-3 and TRBJ2-1; a possible D gene is TRBD2 (5 bases). V gave up 0 bases and J gave up 10 bases, with 13 bases separating them. Germline V CDR1 and CDR2: LGHNA, YSLEER. The CDR3 is made up of 14 amino acids. CDR3 coding DNA: TGCGCCAGCAGCCAAGATTTGGGAGCGGAAGAGCAGTTCTTC. It translates to CASSQDLGAEEQFF.

V gene TRBV5-6 combines with J gene TRBJ2-7, with TRBD2 identical over 11 bases. The CDR3 is 17 residues long. The junction had 6 bases not matched to a gene; V was cut back by 1 base and J by 0 bases. Germline V gene sequence: CDR1 SGHDT, CDR2 YYEEEE. The CDR3 is CASSLPGTSGYSYEQYF. The CDR3 nucleotides are TGTGCCAGCAGCTTGCCCGGGACTAGCGGATACTCCTACGAGCAGTACTTC.

There are a few counts of this clonotype. The rearrangement links TRBV6-5 to TRBJ2-1; D might be TRBD2 (7 bases). The CDR3 spans 16 residues. With 7 bases removed from V and 5 bases from J, the gap between germline ends came to 21 bases. Germline lookup yields CDR1 MNHEY and CDR2 SVGAGI. The CDR3 DNA follows: TGTGCCAGCACCCAGGGGAGGGCGGACTTCCACAATGAGCAGTTCTTC. It translates to CASTQGRADFHNEQFF.

The V and J genes are TRBV20-1 and TRBJ2-3, with 8 bases fitting TRBD1. Unmatched junction bases numbered 6, after V lost 3 bases and J lost 4 bases. Germline assignment: CDR1 DFQATT and CDR2 SNEGSKA (reference sequence). The CDR3 covers 14 residues. The CDR3 spells CSASRTGIPDTQYF. In nucleotides, the CDR3 is TGCAGTGCTAGCAGGACAGGGATACCAGATACGCAGTATTTT.

This clonotype was seen more than once but under ten times. The rearrangement joins TRBV6-2 or TRBV6-3 to TRBJ2-1; D unresolved. Trimming took off 4 bases at V and 4 bases at J, with 20 bases between the two ends. Germline CDR1 and CDR2: MNHEY and SVGEGT. This CDR3 contains 17 residues. This CDR3 reads CASSFTPVGDPYNEQFF. The CDR3 nucleotides are TGTGCCAGCAGTTTTACCCCGGTCGGAGACCCTTACAATGAGCAGTTCTTC.

This clonotype was counted a few times. The chain combines TRBV5-1 with TRBJ2-7; 10 bases line up with TRBD2. J lost 2 bases, V lost 4 bases, and 6 bases had no gene match. This CDR3 comprises 15 residues. The germline V gene encodes CDR1 SGHRS and CDR2 YFSETQ. CDR3 nucleotides: TGCGCCAGCAGCACCCAAGCGGGAGGGCCCTACGAGCAGTACTTC. This translates into CASSTQAGGPYEQYF.

This chain joins TRBV7-2 and TRBJ2-1; 7 positions match TRBD1. CDR3 length: 13 amino acids. The V gene's germline CDR1 is SGHTA and CDR2 FQGNSA. Unmatched junction bases numbered 8, after V lost 5 bases and J lost 10 bases. The CDR3, as DNA: TGTGCCAGCAGCGACCGACAGGGAATAGAGCAGTTCTTC. It is translated as CASSDRQGIEQFF.

This clonotype has more than one count but fewer than ten. The genes are TRBV5-1 and TRBJ2-1; a possible D gene is TRBD2 (6 bases). Germline-derived CDR1 and CDR2 are SGHRS and YFSETQ. The CDR3 has 17 amino acids. The ends were cut back, 4 bases at V and 0 bases at J, with 17 bases in the middle. The CDR3: CASSPRASASSYNEQFF. The DNA for the CDR3 is TGCGCCAGCAGCCCTAGGGCTAGCGCTAGCTCCTACAATGAGCAGTTCTTC.

This clonotype was counted a few times. The V gene is TRBV9, the J gene TRBJ1-5; D possibly corresponds to TRBD1 (6 bases). The length of the CDR3 is 18 residues. Germline loops: CDR1 SGDLS, CDR2 YYNGEE. Deletions cut 3 bases from V and 0 bases from J, with 19 bases between. The CDR3 loop reads CASSAGGGEPYSNQPQHF. The DNA of the CDR3 is TGTGCCAGCAGCGCTGGGGGGGGCGAGCCTTATAGCAATCAGCCCCAGCATTTT.

This clonotype has only a few counts. The chain is built from TRBV7-8 and TRBJ2-3, with 11 bases lining up with TRBD2. CDR1 is SGHVS and CDR2 is FQNEAQ in the germline V gene. The CDR3 is 16 amino acids. Losses at the gene ends were 4 bases for V and 0 bases for J; bases not matched to a gene: 3. CDR3 protein: CASSSTSGISTDTQYF. CDR3 bases: TGTGCCAGCAGCTCGACTAGCGGGATTAGCACAGATACGCAGTATTTT. The entire variable domain, with the rest obtained from reference TRBV7-8 and TRBJ2-3, is as follows: GAGVSQSPRYKVAKRGQDVALRCDPISGHVSLFWYQQALGQGPEFLTYFQNEAQLDKSGLPSDRFFAERPEGSVSTLKIQRTQQEDSAVYLCASSSTSGISTDTQYFGPGTRLTVL.

The rearrangement joins TRBV20-1 to TRBJ2-1; no definite D call. Germline CDR1 reads DFQATT; CDR2 reads SNEGSKA (reference sequence). This CDR3 region has 14 residues. Deletions cut 6 bases from V and 0 bases from J, with 12 bases between. CDR3 in DNA: TGCAGTGCAAATACCCAGAGCTCCTACAATGAGCAGTTCTTC. The encoded protein is CSANTQSSYNEQFF.

This chain connects TRBV6-5 to TRBJ2-1, with 9 nucleotides matching TRBD1. The CDR3 extends over 18 amino acids. V was pared by 5 bases and J by 12 bases, with 23 bases of the junction left unmatched. Germline loops: CDR1 MNHEY, CDR2 SVGAGI. The CDR3 DNA reads as TGTGCCAGCAGTGATCGAATCACCGCGGGACAGGGACAGGAGGGGCAGTTCTTC. It encodes CASSDRITAGQGQEGQFF.

The table lists this clonotype with many counts. This sequence joins TRBV30 and TRBJ2-1, with D possibly matching TRBD2 (6 bases). This CDR3 spans 11 amino acids. Germline CDR1 GTSNPN, CDR2 SVGIG (reference sequence). The ends were cut back, 3 bases at V and 10 bases at J, with 10 bases in the middle. As DNA, the CDR3 is TGTGCCTGGAGGGCTAGCGTAGAGCAGTTCTTC. Encoded protein: CAWRASVEQFF.

This clonotype showed up many times. V is TRBV20-1 and J is TRBJ2-7, with 7 nucleotides matching TRBD1. The trim removed 3 bases at V and 1 base at J, leaving 6 bases unmatched. This CDR3 has 14 amino acids. Germline loops: CDR1 DFQATT, CDR2 SNEGSKA (reference sequence). The chain's CDR3 is CSARVTGSSYEQYF. The CDR3 bases are TGCAGTGCTAGGGTGACAGGGTCTTCCTACGAGCAGTACTTC.

In its sample, this clonotype was seen once. The chain carries TRBV20-1 and TRBJ2-7; D is possibly TRBD2 (7 bases). With 6 bases removed from V and 0 bases from J, the gap between germline ends came to 18 bases. The CDR3 has 15 residues. Germline assignment: CDR1 DFQATT and CDR2 SNEGSKA (reference sequence). In nucleotides, the CDR3 is TGCAGTGCCCAGGGGCCGGGGGGTCCCTCCTACGAGCAGTACTTC. Protein product: CSAQGPGGPSYEQYF.

This clonotype was counted many times. This chain connects TRBV7-2 to TRBJ1-5; D gene ambiguous. The V end was cut by 3 bases, the J end by 0 bases, with 9 bases between. The CDR3 is made up of 15 amino acids. Germline V gene lookup returns CDR1 SGHTA and CDR2 FQGNSA. The CDR3 region is CASSLAGNSNQPQHF. The CDR3 DNA follows: TGTGCCAGCAGCTTGGCCGGGAATAGCAATCAGCCCCAGCATTTT.

The chain is built from TRBV5-6 and TRBJ1-1; unclear D gene. This CDR3 region has 12 residues. V lost 1 base to trimming and J lost 3 bases, with 4 bases between them. CDR1 is SGHDT, CDR2 YYEEEE, per germline. The CDR3 reads CASSLMDTEAFF. Written as DNA, the CDR3 is TGTGCCAGCAGCTTGATGGACACTGAAGCTTTCTTT.

This clonotype was counted a few times. The chain joins TRBV20-1 to TRBJ2-7; tentatively, D is TRBD1 or TRBD2 (6 bases each). This CDR3 has 15 amino acids. V was trimmed by 3 bases and J by 4 bases, leaving 19 bases between them. CDR1 DFQATT and CDR2 SNEGSKA come from the germline V gene (reference sequence). For the CDR3, the DNA is TGCAGTGCTAGCCCACCTTGGGGGGCTAATTACGAGCAGTACTTC. Translating it yields CSASPPWGANYEQYF.

This clonotype turned up a few times. V usage is TRBV10-3 and J usage is TRBJ2-1; 7 positions agree with TRBD2. Germline loops: CDR1 ENHRY, CDR2 SYGVKD. Losses at the gene ends were 6 bases for V and 8 bases for J; bases not matched to a gene: 13. This CDR3 has 15 residues. The CDR3: CAISMQREPADEQFF. As DNA, the CDR3 is TGTGCCATCAGCATGCAGCGGGAACCCGCGGATGAGCAGTTCTTC.

This clonotype was found a few times. This CDR3 is CASSLQGESYEQYF. The CDR3 DNA is TGTGCCAGCAGCTTACAGGGGGAGTCCTACGAGCAGTACTTC. The chain couples TRBV5-6 to TRBJ2-7; 8 bases line up with TRBD1. The CDR3 is 14 residues long. Germline V gene sequence: CDR1 SGHDT, CDR2 YYEEEE. V shed 2 bases, J shed 1 base, and the junction held 2 bases outside the gene matches.

This sequence joins TRBV6-5 and TRBJ1-6, with 8 bases matching TRBD1. The germline V gene encodes CDR1 MNHEY and CDR2 SVGAGI. The junction had 5 bases not matched to a gene; V was cut back by 2 bases and J by 8 bases. This CDR3 contains 15 residues. The CDR3 protein is CASSYETTGDSPLHF. In nucleotides, the CDR3 is TGTGCCAGCAGTTACGAGACGACAGGGGATTCACCCCTCCACTTT.

Notes on this clonotype: The junction shows a germline mismatch at one end, possibly a read error. This chain joins TRBV20-1 and TRBJ2-5; 7 bases are a match to TRBD1. Germline V CDR1 and CDR2: DFQATT, SNEGSKA (reference sequence). The CDR3 is made up of 8 amino acids. CDR3 sequence reads: CSAGDREF. In DNA form, the CDR3 reads TGCAGTGCTGGAGACAGGGAATTC.